Below are 14 T cell receptor beta chains sequenced from a single sample in a study of cytomegalovirus exposure and HLA in healthy donors. PCR primers comprised 60 Vbeta and 13 Jbeta primers. The data were produced by immunoSEQ multiplex PCR, yet TCRdb's version contains in-frame clones alone and is incomplete. The table lists around 210,000 clones, approximately 85% of them singletons, with 0.2% to 0.25% in the top ten. Sequenced sample: PBMCs. The receptors shown here come from a girl aged 2 to 10 in good health and CMV-seronegative.

For the CDR3, the DNA is TGTGCCAGCAGCAGCGCACGACAGGTCCTTAATGAAAAACTGTTTTTT. Amino acids: CASSSARQVLNEKLFF. V gene TRBV5-6 combines with J gene TRBJ1-4; weak D call: TRBD1 (6 bases). The ends were cut back, 4 bases at V and 4 bases at J, with 17 bases in the middle. The CDR3 runs 16 residues. Germline V gene sequence: CDR1 SGHDT, CDR2 YYEEEE.

CDR3 sequence: CASSQEPQLATDTQYF. In DNA, the CDR3 is TGCGCCAGCAGCCAAGAGCCCCAACTAGCTACAGATACGCAGTATTTT. The gene calls are TRBV4-1 and TRBJ2-3; TRBD2 is a possible D gene (6 bases). V lost 0 bases, J lost 3 bases, and 13 bases lay in between. Germline CDR1 reads MGHRA; CDR2 reads YSYEKL. There are 16 residues in the CDR3.

This chain links TRBV6-5 with TRBJ1-1; 7 bases agree with TRBD1. CDR1 and CDR2 from the germline V gene are MNHEY and SVGAGI. The V gene end was trimmed by 0 bases and the J gene end by 1 base; junction bases not matched to a gene: 2. CDR3 size: 15 residues. The CDR3 coding sequence is TGTGCCAGCAGTTACTCGGGACAGCCGAACACTGAAGCTTTCTTT. Translating gives CASSYSGQPNTEAFF.

The chain employs TRBV5-4 and TRBJ2-3; 9 bases line up with TRBD2. V shed 1 base, J shed 0 bases, and the junction held 6 bases outside the gene matches. Germline CDR1 reads SGHNT; CDR2 reads YYREEE (reference sequence). The CDR3 sequence is 17 residues long. The CDR3 coding sequence is TGTGCCAGCAGCTTGCCCCGCGGGGGGGTTAGCACAGATACGCAGTATTTT. Translating it yields CASSLPRGGVSTDTQYF.

The CDR3 DNA reads as TGTGCCAGCAGCTACTTGGGGACTTACCAAGAGACCCAGTACTTC. Translated, it gives CASSYLGTYQETQYF. The V gene is TRBV7-9, the J gene TRBJ2-5, with a tentative D call TRBD2 (6 bases). Per germline, CDR1 SEHNR and CDR2 FQNEAQ (reference sequence). V was trimmed by 4 bases and J by 0 bases, leaving 12 bases between them. The length of the CDR3 is 15 residues.

The chain carries TRBV5-1 and TRBJ2-7, with TRBD2 matching 8 bases. Germline loops: CDR1 SGHRS, CDR2 YFSETQ. V lost 0 bases and J lost 4; bases outside the gene matches: 6. This CDR3 contains 15 residues. The CDR3 loop is CASSLGTSPLYEQYF. The CDR3, as DNA: TGCGCCAGCAGCTTGGGGACTAGCCCCTTGTACGAGCAGTACTTC.

The chain employs TRBV5-1 and TRBJ1-2; D call uncertain. Germline loops: CDR1 SGHRS, CDR2 YFSETQ. The CDR3 sequence is 15 residues long. Deletions cut 4 bases from V and 4 bases from J, with 17 bases between. CDR3: CASSLRRGPLYGYTF. In nucleotides, the CDR3 is TGCGCCAGCAGCCTGAGGAGAGGGCCGCTCTATGGCTACACCTTC. Drawing the rest from reference TRBV5-1 and TRBJ1-2, the complete variable domain is KAGVTQTPRYLIKTRGQQVTLSCSPISGHRSVSWYQQTPGQGLQFLFEYFSETQRNKGNFPGRFSGRQFSNSRSEMNVSTLELGDSALYLCASSLRRGPLYGYTFGSGTRLTVV.

The chain combines TRBV5-6 with TRBJ2-7; tentatively, D is TRBD1 (5 bases). The CDR3 contains 15 residues. Germline V CDR1 and CDR2: SGHDT, YYEEEE. The ends were cut back, 0 bases at V and 4 bases at J, with 14 bases in the middle. The CDR3 DNA reads as TGTGCCAGCAGCTTGGGCCAGGGTCCCATATACGAGCAGTACTTC. Translation gives CASSLGQGPIYEQYF.

The genes are TRBV12-5 and TRBJ2-1; 12 bases map to TRBD2. In germline, CDR1 is LGHNT, CDR2 FRNRAP. With 5 bases clipped from V and 6 bases from J, the junction kept 5 bases outside the gene matches. The CDR3 runs to 15 residues. The CDR3 loop is CASGPGLAGSNEQFF. CDR3 DNA: TGTGCTAGTGGTCCAGGACTAGCGGGATCCAATGAGCAGTTCTTC.

This chain uses TRBV5-1 with TRBJ2-7, with 7 bases that match TRBD1. The CDR3 is 14 amino acids. Germline V gene lookup returns CDR1 SGHRS and CDR2 YFSETQ. With V trimmed by 4 bases and J by 0 bases, 4 bases remained unmatched. CDR3 coding DNA: TGCGCCAGCAGCCCCAGGGGGTACTCCTACGAGCAGTACTTC. Residues: CASSPRGYSYEQYF.

The V gene is TRBV19, the J gene TRBJ1-5; D is unclear. The V and J ends lost 3 bases and 4 bases respectively, with 13 bases between them. The CDR3 extends over 15 amino acids. In germline, CDR1 is LNHDA, CDR2 SQIVND (reference sequence). The DNA for the CDR3 is TGTGCCAGTAGTATTGTGGGCCAGGTGAATCAGCCCCAGCATTTT. Translated: CASSIVGQVNQPQHF.

V gene TRBV18 combines with J gene TRBJ2-1, with 10 bases aligning to TRBD1. Germline CDR1 and CDR2: KGHSH and LQKENI. This CDR3 region has 16 residues. With V trimmed by 3 bases and J by 4 bases, 6 bases remained unmatched. The DNA for the CDR3 is TGTGCCAGCTCACCCGGGGACAGGGGCCAATACAATGAGCAGTTCTTC. Encoded protein: CASSPGDRGQYNEQFF. The full variable domain, with the rest looked up from reference TRBV18 and TRBJ2-1, is NAGVMQNPRHLVRRRGQEARLRCSPMKGHSHVYWYRQLPEEGLKFMVYLQKENIIDESGMPKERFSAEFPKEGPSILRIQQVVRGDSAAYFCASSPGDRGQYNEQFFGPGTRLTVL.

The J gene is TRBJ2-1, the V gene TRBV11-2, with TRBD2 matching over 9 bases. CDR1 SGHAT and CDR2 FQNNGV come from the germline V gene. The CDR3 sequence is 15 residues long. The trim removed 4 bases at V and 3 bases at J, leaving 4 bases unmatched. CDR3 protein: CASSSMRGGYNEQFF. Written as DNA, the CDR3 is TGTGCCAGCAGCTCAATGCGGGGGGGCTACAATGAGCAGTTCTTC.

The chain recombines TRBV5-1 with TRBJ2-2; 14 bases align to TRBD2. The V gene end was trimmed by 2 bases and the J gene end by 9 bases; junction bases not matched to a gene: 15. The CDR3 consists of 19 residues. The germline CDR1 and CDR2 sequences are SGHRS and YFSETQ. The CDR3 bases are TGCGCCAGCAGCTTCGGCAGTCCGGGACTAGCGGGAGTTCCTCGGGAGCTGTTTTTT. Its translation: CASSFGSPGLAGVPRELFF.